These 22 T cell receptor beta chains came from one sample sequenced in a study of blood T cell repertoires in COVID-19. Method: immunoSEQ multiplex PCR; TCRdb's copy keeps in-frame clones and lacks some. The table shows approximately 180,000 clones, with 80% to 90% occurring only once. Sequencing used peripheral blood. Receptor source: a human donor with active or convalescent COVID-19. The donor label of this sample is uncertain.

The chain uses TRBV9 and TRBJ2-7, with D maybe TRBD2 (5 bases). The V end lost 4 bases, the J end lost 1 base, and 15 bases lay between the germline ends. This CDR3 spans 15 amino acids. Germline loops: CDR1 SGDLS, CDR2 YYNGEE. Here the CDR3 DNA reads TGTGCCAGCAGCTCGTACCCAACTAGGTCCTACGAGCAGTACTTC. Its translation: CASSSYPTRSYEQYF.

The chain is built from TRBV9 and TRBJ1-1; D gene uncertain. V dropped 0 bases and J dropped 1 base, with 13 bases sitting between them. The length of the CDR3 is 16 residues. Germline values: CDR1 SGDLS, CDR2 YYNGEE. The CDR3 bases are TGTGCCAGCAGCGTAGCTCAGAGGCACGAGAACACTGAAGCTTTCTTT. This gives the protein CASSVAQRHENTEAFF.

This clone has only a few counts. V usage is TRBV6-5 and J usage is TRBJ2-5, with D unclear. The V end was cut by 2 bases, the J end by 5 bases, with 12 bases between. Germline CDR1 and CDR2: MNHEY and SVGAGI. The CDR3 consists of 14 residues. CDR3: CASSYGGESETQYF. In nucleotides, the CDR3 is TGTGCCAGCAGTTACGGCGGCGAGAGCGAGACCCAGTACTTC.

The chain uses TRBV10-3 and TRBJ1-6; TRBD1 matches 7 bases. V lost 5 bases to trimming and J lost 7 bases; unmatched junction nucleotides: 20. This CDR3 contains 19 residues. Germline values: CDR1 ENHRY, CDR2 SYGVKD. The CDR3 spells CAISRERGGAGIGNSPLHF. CDR3 nucleotide sequence: TGTGCCATCAGTCGAGAGAGAGGGGGCGCGGGTATTGGGAATTCACCCCTCCACTTT.

This clone was seen only once. The chain links TRBV6-5 to TRBJ1-5, with a tentative D call TRBD1 (6 bases). This CDR3 contains 15 residues. Trimming pared 5 bases from V and 6 bases from J, leaving 17 bases between. CDR1 MNHEY and CDR2 SVGAGI come from the germline V gene. CDR3 region: CASSRQERSGQPQHF. Here the CDR3 DNA reads TGTGCCAGCAGTCGACAGGAGAGGTCCGGTCAGCCCCAGCATTTT.

The genes are TRBV28 and TRBJ2-3; TRBD2 matches 10 bases. The CDR3 has 16 residues. Germline V gene data show CDR1 as MDHEN and CDR2 as SYDVKM. J lost 5 bases, V lost 6 bases, and 11 bases had no gene match. DNA of the CDR3: TGTGCCAGCAGCCCAGGGGGAGCGGGGGGGCGAGATACGCAGTATTTT. Its protein is CASSPGGAGGRDTQYF.

The genes are TRBV6-2 or TRBV6-3 and TRBJ1-2, with a tentative D call TRBD1 (5 bases). The CDR3 consists of 13 residues. Germline CDR1 reads MNHEY; CDR2 reads SVGEGT. Trimming pared 4 bases from V and 4 bases from J, leaving 10 bases between. CDR3 loop: CASSSRVVYGYTF. CDR3 DNA: TGTGCCAGCAGTTCCAGGGTCGTCTATGGCTACACCTTC.

The chain uses TRBV5-1 and TRBJ2-2; D is unresolved. Germline values: CDR1 SGHRS, CDR2 YFSETQ. V was trimmed by 0 bases and J by 5 bases, leaving 11 bases between them. CDR3 length: 15 amino acids. The CDR3 loop reads CASSLDLTVTGELFF. CDR3 nucleotide sequence: TGCGCCAGCAGCTTGGACCTAACAGTTACCGGGGAGCTGTTTTTT.

V usage is TRBV13 and J usage is TRBJ2-2; the match to TRBD1 covers 7 bases. The CDR3 sequence is 16 residues long. Germline values: CDR1 PRHDT, CDR2 FYEKMQ (reference sequence). V shed 2 bases, J shed 6 bases, and the junction held 9 bases outside the gene matches. Here the CDR3 reads CASSLRLPQGAGELFF. CDR3 nucleotides: TGTGCCAGCAGCTTAAGGCTCCCCCAGGGGGCCGGGGAGCTGTTTTTT.

This chain uses TRBV27 with TRBJ2-7; no reliable D call. V lost 2 bases and J lost 4, with 12 bases in between. Germline values: CDR1 MNHEY, CDR2 SMNVEV (reference sequence). The CDR3 is 14 amino acids. The CDR3 DNA sequence: TGTGCCAGCAGTTTACTACCGAGGCTATACGAGCAGTACTTC. The encoded protein is CASSLLPRLYEQYF.

To note about this clone: The junction differs from germline at one of its ends, possibly a read error. This chain links TRBV5-1 with TRBJ1-1; D unresolved. CDR1 and CDR2 (germline): SGHRS, YFSETQ. This CDR3 has 13 amino acids. The CDR3 here is CASRLAETSAAFF. CDR3 bases: TGCGCCAGCAGATTGGCCGAGACGAGCGCCGCTTTCTTT.

The chain combines TRBV5-4 with TRBJ1-3; 7 bases line up with TRBD1. CDR3 size: 14 residues. Looked up from germline, CDR1 is SGHNT and CDR2 is YYREEE (reference sequence). The junction had 5 bases not matched to a gene; V was cut back by 4 bases and J by 4 bases. CDR3 nucleotides: TGTGCCAGCAGCCACGGGACAGACGGAAACACCATATATTTT. Protein product: CASSHGTDGNTIYF.

The table lists this clone with a count of one. CDR3 DNA: TGTGCCACCAGTGATTTTGGTTTGGGCTTCTATGGCTACACCTTC. Protein product: CATSDFGLGFYGYTF. The gene calls are TRBV24-1 and TRBJ1-2; D remains unclear. The CDR3 runs 15 residues. Germline V lookup: CDR1 KGHDR, CDR2 SFDVKD. V shed 1 base and J shed 4 bases, with 12 bases lying between them.

V gene TRBV30 combines with J gene TRBJ1-2; D ambiguous. This CDR3 is 13 amino acids long. Germline CDR1 reads GTSNPN; CDR2 reads SVGIG (reference sequence). V lost 3 bases to trimming and J lost 2 bases, with 10 bases between them. The CDR3 DNA follows: TGTGCCTGGAGGCGTCAGGTGAACTATGGCTACACCTTC. As protein: CAWRRQVNYGYTF.

The chain couples TRBV4-3 to TRBJ2-5, with 9 bases identical to TRBD1. Germline-derived CDR1 and CDR2 are LGHNA and YSLEER. The CDR3 spans 18 residues. V shed 0 bases and J 5 bases; nucleotides not matched to a gene: 13. The CDR3 DNA reads as TGCGCCAGCAGCCAAGACTCTCGCGGGACAGGGTATGTGGAGACCCAGTACTTC. Translation: CASSQDSRGTGYVETQYF.

V usage is TRBV24-1 and J usage is TRBJ2-3; D is ambiguous. From germline, CDR1 is KGHDR and CDR2 SFDVKD. The CDR3 consists of 11 residues. Trimming pared 4 bases from V and 5 bases from J, leaving 3 bases between. The CDR3 reads CATSDLDTQYF. The CDR3 coding sequence is TGTGCCACCAGTGACTTAGATACGCAGTATTTT.

The rearrangement uses TRBV2 and TRBJ2-7, with a tentative D call TRBD2 (5 bases). V was pared by 6 bases and J by 0 bases, with 12 bases between. Germline CDR1 is SNHLY and CDR2 is FYNNEI. The CDR3 spans 14 residues. In DNA, the CDR3 is TGTGCCAGCAGGAAGGACTTCATCTCCTACGAGCAGTACTTC. Its translation: CASRKDFISYEQYF. Full variable domain (remainder filled in from reference TRBV2 and TRBJ2-7): EPEVTQTPSHQVTQMGQEVILRCVPISNHLYFYWYRQILGQKVEFLVSFYNNEISEKSEIFDDQFSVERPDGSNFTLKIRSTKLEDSAMYFCASRKDFISYEQYFGPGTRLTVT.

This rearrangement joins TRBV2 to TRBJ2-1; the match to TRBD2 covers 8 bases. Germline loops: CDR1 SNHLY, CDR2 FYNNEI. The junction had 6 bases not matched to a gene; V was cut back by 6 bases and J by 2 bases. The CDR3 has 15 residues. The CDR3 sequence: CASSQAGVTYNEQFF. The CDR3 DNA is TGTGCCAGCAGCCAAGCGGGGGTGACCTACAATGAGCAGTTCTTC.

J is TRBJ2-5 and V is TRBV5-1, with 9 nucleotides matching TRBD2. This CDR3 is built from 14 residues. V lost 6 bases to trimming and J lost 5 bases; unmatched junction nucleotides: 8. Germline V lookup: CDR1 SGHRS, CDR2 YFSETQ. CDR3 region: CASTLGAGGETQYF. The CDR3 nucleotides are TGCGCCAGCACCCTCGGGGCGGGGGGGGAGACCCAGTACTTC.

The chain couples TRBV7-2 to TRBJ1-1; TRBD1 is a possible D gene (6 bases). The CDR3 spans 17 residues. V was pared by 1 base and J by 3 bases, with 18 bases between. From germline, CDR1 is SGHTA and CDR2 FQGNSA. In DNA, the CDR3 is TGTGCCAGCAGCTTAGTGGGCAGGGGAAGAGGGTACACTGAAGCTTTCTTT. Translated, it gives CASSLVGRGRGYTEAFF.

A single count supports this clone. The rearrangement uses TRBV10-1 and TRBJ2-2; TRBD1 matches 11 bases. This CDR3 has 20 amino acids. V lost 5 bases and J lost 5; bases outside the gene matches: 19. Germline lookup yields CDR1 WNHNN and CDR2 SYGVQD (reference sequence). The CDR3 here is CASSRSPGQGGRRFTGELFF. CDR3 DNA sequence: TGCGCCAGCAGTAGATCGCCGGGACAGGGGGGCCGACGATTTACCGGGGAGCTGTTTTTT.

V usage is TRBV2 and J usage is TRBJ2-2, with TRBD2 matching over 8 bases. The V and J ends lost 2 bases and 1 base, in that order; junction bases with no gene match: 12. The length of the CDR3 is 19 residues. Germline V gene lookup returns CDR1 SNHLY and CDR2 FYNNEI. DNA for the CDR3: TGTGCCAGCAGTGAAACCGGTGGGGGGAGCGGGAGGAACACCGGGGAGCTGTTTTTT. Residues: CASSETGGGSGRNTGELFF.